The next 19 T cell receptor beta chains were all read from a single sample in a study of blood T cell repertoires in COVID-19. Some clones are missing from TCRdb's copy, which holds only in-frame ones; the method was immunoSEQ multiplex PCR. The sample consists of 90,000 to 110,000 clones, around 80% of them appearing once. Specimen: peripheral blood. Source of these receptors: a human donor in a cohort sampled during active or convalescent COVID-19.

This clone showed up many times. The chain joins TRBV5-4 to TRBJ2-3, with TRBD1 identical over 10 bases. This CDR3 has 15 residues. Germline CDR1 is SGHNT and CDR2 is YYREEE (reference sequence). V shed 3 bases and J 3 bases; nucleotides not matched to a gene: 4. The CDR3 sequence: CASSSRDRGTDTQYF. The CDR3 nucleotides read TGTGCCAGCAGCTCCCGGGACAGGGGAACAGATACGCAGTATTTT.

This clone was counted only a few times. The chain recombines TRBV7-2 with TRBJ2-5; D may be TRBD1 (6 bases). Germline V gene data show CDR1 as SGHTA and CDR2 as FQGNSA. V lost 5 bases and J 5 bases, leaving 18 bases between the germline ends. CDR3 length equals 15 residues. CDR3 sequence reads: CASSRGGGNGETQYF. Here the CDR3 DNA reads TGTGCCAGCAGCCGTGGTGGGGGCAATGGTGAGACCCAGTACTTC.

V usage is TRBV6-2 or TRBV6-3 and J usage is TRBJ2-7; maybe TRBD1 (5 bases). V was shortened by 4 bases and J by 3 bases, with 16 bases between the two germline ends. Germline CDR1 is MNHEY and CDR2 is SVGEGT. There are 15 residues in the CDR3. The CDR3 sequence: CASSSGWQAIYEQYF. Written as DNA, the CDR3 is TGTGCCAGCAGTTCAGGGTGGCAGGCGATCTACGAGCAGTACTTC.

The rearrangement links TRBV6-2 or TRBV6-3 to TRBJ2-7; 7 bases map to TRBD2. The CDR3 length is 18 residues. V trimming: 7 bases; J trimming: 3 bases; junction bases outside the gene matches: 21. Per germline, CDR1 MNHEY and CDR2 SVGEGT. The DNA for the CDR3 is TGTGCCAGCATCCCGGGGCGCGGACTAGACCTATCTCGCTACGAGCAGTACTTC. Its protein is CASIPGRGLDLSRYEQYF.

The V call is TRBV4-3, the J call TRBJ2-1; D possibly corresponds to TRBD2 (5 bases). The CDR3 consists of 15 residues. Germline V gene lookup returns CDR1 LGHNA and CDR2 YSLEER. The V end was cut by 0 bases, the J end by 7 bases, with 13 bases between. CDR3 bases: TGCGCCAGCAGCCAAGATTTAGGACTTTTGAATGAGCAGTTCTTC. Translated, it gives CASSQDLGLLNEQFF.

The V call is TRBV4-3, the J call TRBJ2-7; 9 nucleotides line up with TRBD1. V trimming: 5 bases; J trimming: 3 bases; junction bases outside the gene matches: 5. This CDR3 has 14 amino acids. CDR1 LGHNA and CDR2 YSLEER come from the germline V gene. The CDR3 sequence: CASSFRTGDYEQYF. CDR3 DNA sequence: TGCGCCAGCAGCTTTCGGACAGGGGACTACGAGCAGTACTTC.

The chain has TRBV5-6 and TRBJ2-5, with TRBD2 identical over 7 bases. J gave up 3 bases and V 2 bases, and 4 bases lay outside the gene matches. The CDR3 totals 14 residues. Germline-derived CDR1 and CDR2 are SGHDT and YYEEEE. CDR3 DNA sequence: TGTGCCAGCAGCTTTGGGCTAGCGGAAGAGACCCAGTACTTC. It codes for CASSFGLAEETQYF.

The V and J genes are TRBV18 and TRBJ1-2, with TRBD1 matching 10 bases. The CDR3 has 14 amino acids. Germline CDR1 KGHSH, CDR2 LQKENI. V shed 0 bases and J 5 bases; nucleotides not matched to a gene: 0. CDR3 amino acids: CASSPPGQGYGYTF. The DNA for the CDR3 is TGTGCCAGCTCACCACCGGGACAGGGGTATGGCTACACCTTC.

This chain uses TRBV18 with TRBJ1-5; 7 bases line up with TRBD1. The junction had 11 bases not matched to a gene; V was cut back by 2 bases and J by 4 bases. Germline V gives CDR1 KGHSH, CDR2 LQKENI. CDR3 size: 17 residues. CDR3 coding DNA: TGTGCCAGCTCACCAAATTTCTTAGCACAGGGGAATCAGCCCCAGCATTTT. It codes for CASSPNFLAQGNQPQHF.

This clone was recorded once. This rearrangement joins TRBV12-3 or TRBV12-4 to TRBJ1-6; no clear D. CDR3 size: 12 residues. The ends were cut back, 3 bases at V and 7 bases at J, with 4 bases in the middle. This CDR3 reads CASSFRNSPLHF. The CDR3 coding sequence is TGTGCCAGCAGTTTCAGGAATTCACCCCTCCACTTT.

V usage is TRBV28 and J usage is TRBJ2-2; 7 bases are shared with TRBD1. The ends lost 2 bases at V and 2 bases at J; junction bases unmatched: 8. The CDR3 length is 17 residues. Per germline, CDR1 MDHEN and CDR2 SYDVKM. In nucleotides, the CDR3 is TGTGCCAGCAGTTTACCAACAGGGGCTGTAAACACCGGGGAGCTGTTTTTT. Encoded protein: CASSLPTGAVNTGELFF.

The V gene is TRBV27, the J gene TRBJ1-6, with D perhaps matching TRBD1 (5 bases). From germline, CDR1 is MNHEY and CDR2 SMNVEV (reference sequence). V lost 5 bases and J 6 bases, leaving 20 bases between the germline ends. This CDR3 region has 17 residues. The CDR3 is CASSPRRGGVLNSPLHF. CDR3 in DNA: TGTGCCAGCAGTCCGCGCCGGGGGGGAGTACTTAATTCACCCCTCCACTTT.

V and J are TRBV19 and TRBJ1-1, with 9 bases matching TRBD1. Germline CDR1 reads LNHDA; CDR2 reads SQIVND (reference sequence). V was pared by 8 bases and J by 4 bases, with 14 bases of the junction left unmatched. The CDR3 totals 16 residues. The CDR3 DNA is TGTGCCAGTTGTCTTGGGACAGGGAACCGATGCACTGAAGCTTTCTTT. Translation gives CASCLGTGNRCTEAFF.

This rearrangement joins TRBV7-9 to TRBJ2-6; a weak D match, TRBD1 (6 bases). Germline V gene sequence: CDR1 SEHNR, CDR2 FQNEAQ (reference sequence). CDR3 length: 15 amino acids. Between the trimmed V and J ends, which lost 4 bases and 4 bases, there was a span of 11 bases. DNA of the CDR3: TGTGCCAGCAGCTCCCCAGGGGCAGGGGCCAACGTCCTGACTTTC. Translating gives CASSSPGAGANVLTF. The entire variable domain, with the rest obtained from reference TRBV7-9 and TRBJ2-6, is as follows: DTGVSQNPRHKITKRGQNVTFRCDPISEHNRLYWYRQTLGQGPEFLTYFQNEAQLEKSRLLSDRFSAERPKGSFSTLEIQRTEQGDSAMYLCASSSPGAGANVLTFGAGSRLTVL.

CDR3 loop: CASSLAMDKPTDTQYF. In DNA, the CDR3 is TGTGCCAGCAGCTTGGCCATGGACAAGCCCACAGATACGCAGTATTTT. The genes are TRBV5-6 and TRBJ2-3; D might be TRBD1 (5 bases). Germline-derived CDR1 and CDR2 are SGHDT and YYEEEE. Trimming shortened V by 0 bases and J by 2 bases, and 13 bases separated the two germline ends. The CDR3 loop spans 16 amino acids.

This chain joins TRBV28 and TRBJ2-7; 9 bases line up with TRBD1. The CDR3 length is 13 residues. Germline-derived CDR1 and CDR2 are MDHEN and SYDVKM. Losses at the gene ends were 6 bases for V and 7 bases for J; bases not matched to a gene: 7. This chain's CDR3 is CASSAGTGYEQYF. The CDR3 region has the DNA TGTGCCAGCAGCGCCGGGACAGGGTATGAGCAGTACTTC. The full variable domain, in which reference TRBV28 and TRBJ2-7 provide the parts outside the CDR3, is DVKVTQSSRYLVKRTGEKVFLECVQDMDHENMFWYRQDPGLGLRLIYFSYDVKMKEKGDIPEGYSVSREKKERFSLILESASTNQTSMYLCASSAGTGYEQYFGPGTRLTVT.

The chain carries TRBV18 and TRBJ1-3; the D gene is possibly TRBD1 (6 bases). V was pared by 4 bases and J by 0 bases, with 13 bases between. The CDR3 is 16 residues long. The V gene's germline CDR1 is KGHSH and CDR2 LQKENI. The CDR3 is CASSRDNEHSGNTIYF. For the CDR3, the DNA is TGTGCCAGCTCACGGGACAATGAACACTCTGGAAACACCATATATTTT.

A single count supports this clone. The CDR3 protein is CASSAHSGNSYNEQFF. DNA of the CDR3: TGCGCCAGCAGCGCACATAGCGGGAACTCCTACAATGAGCAGTTCTTC. The chain recombines TRBV5-1 with TRBJ2-1, with 8 bases fitting TRBD2. V lost 4 bases to trimming and J lost 0 bases; unmatched junction nucleotides: 6. The CDR3 has 16 residues. Germline loops: CDR1 SGHRS, CDR2 YFSETQ.

In its sample, this clone was seen a few times. Here the CDR3 reads CASSQDLLSPKNIQYF. The CDR3 DNA is TGCGCCAGCAGCCAAGATCTCCTATCTCCCAAAAACATTCAGTACTTC. This chain uses TRBV4-3 with TRBJ2-4, with D uncertain. Germline loops: CDR1 LGHNA, CDR2 YSLEER. This CDR3 is 16 amino acids long. Trimming stripped 0 bases from V and 2 bases from J, with 11 bases between.